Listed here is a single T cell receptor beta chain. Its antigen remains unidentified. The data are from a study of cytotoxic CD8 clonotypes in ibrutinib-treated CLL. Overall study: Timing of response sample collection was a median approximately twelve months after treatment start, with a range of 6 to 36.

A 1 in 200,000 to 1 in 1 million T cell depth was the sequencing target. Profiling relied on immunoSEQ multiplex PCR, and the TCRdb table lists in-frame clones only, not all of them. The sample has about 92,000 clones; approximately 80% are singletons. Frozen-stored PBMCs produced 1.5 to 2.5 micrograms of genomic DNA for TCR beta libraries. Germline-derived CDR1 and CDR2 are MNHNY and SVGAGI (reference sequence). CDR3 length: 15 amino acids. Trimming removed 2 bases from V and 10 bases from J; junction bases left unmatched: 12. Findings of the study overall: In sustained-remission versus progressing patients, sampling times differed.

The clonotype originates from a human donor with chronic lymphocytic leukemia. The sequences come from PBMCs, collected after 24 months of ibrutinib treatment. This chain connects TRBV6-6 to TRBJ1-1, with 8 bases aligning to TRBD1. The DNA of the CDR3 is TGTGCCAGCAGTTACGCCGGGACAGGTATTATTCGAGCTTTCTTT. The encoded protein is CASSYAGTGIIRAFF.